The clone carrying this T cell receptor (beta chain) was observed a handful of times. The target antigen is unknown. CDR3 length: 16 amino acids. CDR1 and CDR2 (germline): DFQATT, SNEGSKA (reference sequence). V was cut by 2 bases and J by 2 bases, with 16 bases left in between. These data originate in a study of T-cell memory formation after mild COVID-19. General observations from the study: Pre-infection memory harbored some responding clones, suggesting cross-reactive memory joined. Contracting CD4+ clones sat mainly in CM and EM; CD8+ in EMRA. Confirmation of SARS-CoV-2 specificity was lacking for second-wave clones peaking day 37. Day 15 to 85 contracting clones showed balanced CD4/CD8; day 15 to 37 expanders favored CD4+.

TCRdb fed the 5' RACE reads into MiXCR, producing one record per CDR3 protein. The sample has over 450,000 distinct CDR3 sequences, about a fifth seen once; the top ten hold 9.5% to 15%. Sample: PBMCs or a T cell subset sorted from them (not recorded which). The receptor was derived from an adult woman who had mild COVID-19 (a few samples of this study predate the infection). Cell type and time point are not known. The V gene is TRBV20-1, the J gene TRBJ1-5; D not resolved. CDR3 coding DNA: TGCAGTGCTAGATCCCCCTATAGGGAGGGCAATCAGCCCCAGCATTTT. Encoded protein: CSARSPYREGNQPQHF.